This entry is about one T cell receptor beta chain. The antigen is unknown. The sample belongs to a study of cytomegalovirus exposure and HLA in healthy donors. General study findings and limits: Fewer N-insertions than the roughly 650-donor mean were reportedly shown by an Asian-associated ancestry cluster in a later analysis. Roughly even sequencing depth across donors was the assumption behind the presence/absence analyses. In a later analysis, compared with equally common non-associated chains, HLA-associated beta chains were more expanded.

PCR was performed using 60 Vbeta and 13 Jbeta primers. TCRdb's copy holds only in-frame clones and misses some; the assay was immunoSEQ multiplex PCR. The table lists over 75,000 clones, about four fifths of them singletons. This CDR3 has 14 residues. The germline gives CDR1 MNHEY, CDR2 SVGAGI. V was pared by 2 bases and J by 0 bases, with 7 bases between. This TCR was sampled from a woman between 45 and 65 years old in good health and CMV-seronegative. The source material was PBMCs. V usage is TRBV6-5 and J usage is TRBJ1-1; D remains ambiguous. Written as DNA, the CDR3 is TGTGCCAGCAGTTACGCTAACCTGAACACTGAAGCTTTCTTT. Residues: CASSYANLNTEAFF.